These T cell receptor beta chains were read from a single sample in a study of radiation and T cells in renal cell carcinoma. The protocol was immunoSEQ multiplex PCR, while the TCRdb copy is restricted to in-frame clones and leaves out a portion. Of some 58,000 clones listed, roughly 79% were seen once; the top ten hold about 7%. Sequenced material: blood, taken from a patient whose treatment included radiotherapy and nephrectomy. The source of these receptors is a man in his 60s with renal cell carcinoma. Each CDR3 is given with its conserved first and last residue. D genes are given only for firm matches. A row's size may be missing; if present it is once, few, many or a size class.

>TRBV7-9|NA|NA|TRBJ1-1
CASRGEGTEAFF
TGTGCCAGCAGGGGGGAGGGCACTGAAGCTTTCTTT
>TRBV4-1|NA|NA|TRBJ2-5
CASSHPFRPGLRETQYF
TGCGCCAGCAGCCACCCCTTCAGACCTGGGCTTAGAGAGACCCAGTACTTC
>TRBV7-2|NA|NA|TRBJ1-4
CASSSPGATNEKLFF
TGTGCCAGCAGCTCGCCCGGTGCAACTAATGAAAAACTGTTTTTT
>TRBV4-3|few|NA|TRBJ2-3
CASSQAETSNGADTQYF
TGCGCCAGCAGCCAAGCCGAGACCAGTAATGGGGCAGATACGCAGTATTTT
>TRBV5-4|NA|TRBD2|TRBJ2-1
CASSLDGGLAAKQFF
TGTGCCAGCAGCTTGGATGGTGGACTAGCGGCAAAGCAGTTCTTC
>TRBV19|NA|NA|TRBJ2-2
CASSRGRGNTGELFF
TGTGCCAGTAGTCGGGGTCGGGGTAACACCGGGGAGCTGTTTTTT
>TRBV10-3|NA|NA|TRBJ2-2
CAISDLEYTGELFF
TGTGCCATCAGTGACCTAGAATACACCGGGGAGCTGTTTTTT
>TRBV10-2|many|NA|TRBJ1-2
CASSESISLGDGYTF
TGCGCCAGCAGTGAGTCTATCTCTCTGGGGGATGGCTACACCTTC
>TRBV2|NA|TRBD1|TRBJ1-1
CATQWGQLNTEAFF
TGTGCCACCCAGTGGGGACAGTTGAACACTGAAGCTTTCTTT
>TRBV7-9|NA|NA|TRBJ2-1
CASSPPPRMGNEQFF
TGTGCCAGCAGCCCCCCACCGCGGATGGGCAATGAGCAGTTCTTC
>TRBV30|NA|NA|TRBJ2-1
CAWSVRNEQFF
TGTGCCTGGAGTGTACGTAATGAGCAGTTCTTC
>TRBV29-1|NA|TRBD2|TRBJ2-1
CSVVLAELGWNEQFF
TGCAGCGTTGTCCTAGCGGAGTTGGGGTGGAATGAGCAGTTCTTC
>TRBV9|NA|NA|TRBJ1-3
CASSGTDSISGNTIYF
TGTGCCAGCAGCGGGACGGACAGCATCTCTGGAAACACCATATATTTT
>TRBV7-6|NA|NA|TRBJ2-7
CASSLRPGISYEQYF
TGTGCCAGCAGCTTACGACCTGGTATTTCTTACGAGCAGTACTTC
>TRBV25-1|few|TRBD1|TRBJ1-2
CASSEAGTVGGYTF
TGTGCCAGCAGTGAAGCCGGGACAGTTGGCGGCTACACCTTC
>TRBV11-2|NA|TRBD1|TRBJ2-7
CASNDRGSYEQYF
TGTGCCAGCAACGACAGGGGCTCCTACGAGCAGTACTTC
>TRBV20-1|NA|NA|TRBJ2-7
CSARDQYEQYF
TGCAGTGCTAGAGATCAATACGAGCAGTACTTC
>TRBV29-1|few|TRBD1|TRBJ1-2
CSVREDRGGYGYTF
TGCAGCGTTCGAGAGGACAGGGGGGGCTATGGCTACACCTTC
>TRBV10-3|NA|NA|TRBJ2-1
CAISATRDSQQEQFF
TGTGCCATCAGTGCGACAAGGGACTCCCAGCAGGAGCAGTTCTTC
>TRBV7-9|few|NA|TRBJ2-7
CASSLEAYGAEQYF
TGTGCCAGCAGCTTAGAGGCTTATGGGGCCGAGCAGTACTTC
>TRBV5-1|NA|NA|TRBJ2-2
CASRMGRDWHTGELFF
TGCGCCAGCAGAATGGGCCGGGACTGGCACACCGGGGAGCTGTTTTTT
>TRBV19|NA|TRBD1|TRBJ1-1
CASSMQGAANTEAFF
TGTGCCAGTAGTATGCAGGGGGCGGCGAACACTGAAGCTTTCTTT
>TRBV5-5|NA|NA|TRBJ1-1
CASSRDGAGEAFF
TGTGCCAGCAGCCGGGATGGGGCAGGTGAAGCTTTCTTT
>TRBV6-5|once|NA|TRBJ1-1
CASSYAMLGEAFF
TGTGCCAGCAGTTACGCGATGCTCGGTGAAGCTTTCTTT
>TRBV2|NA|NA|TRBJ2-7
CASALTYEQYF
TGTGCCAGCGCCTTAACCTACGAGCAGTACTTC